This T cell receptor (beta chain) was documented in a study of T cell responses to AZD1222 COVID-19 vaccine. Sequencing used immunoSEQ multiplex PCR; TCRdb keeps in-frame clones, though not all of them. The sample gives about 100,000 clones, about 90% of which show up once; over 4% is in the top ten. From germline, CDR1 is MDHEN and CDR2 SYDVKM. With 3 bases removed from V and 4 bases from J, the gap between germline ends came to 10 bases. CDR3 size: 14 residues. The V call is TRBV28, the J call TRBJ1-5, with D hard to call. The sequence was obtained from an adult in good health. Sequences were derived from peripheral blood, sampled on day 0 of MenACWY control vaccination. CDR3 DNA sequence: TGTGCCAGCAGTTTTGGGCGGACTAATCAGCCCCAGCATTTT. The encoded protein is CASSFGRTNQPQHF.